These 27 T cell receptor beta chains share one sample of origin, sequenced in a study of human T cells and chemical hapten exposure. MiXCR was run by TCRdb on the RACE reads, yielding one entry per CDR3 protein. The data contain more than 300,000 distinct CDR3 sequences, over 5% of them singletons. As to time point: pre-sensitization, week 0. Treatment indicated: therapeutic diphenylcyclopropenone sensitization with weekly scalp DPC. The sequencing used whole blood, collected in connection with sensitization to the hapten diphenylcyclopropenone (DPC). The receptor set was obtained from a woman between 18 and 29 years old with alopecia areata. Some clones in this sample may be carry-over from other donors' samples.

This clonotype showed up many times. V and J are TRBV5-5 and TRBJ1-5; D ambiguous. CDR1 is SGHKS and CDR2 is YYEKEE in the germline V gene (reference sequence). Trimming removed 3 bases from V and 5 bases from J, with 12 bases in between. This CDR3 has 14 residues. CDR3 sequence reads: CASSSSLSYQPQHF. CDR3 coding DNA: TGTGCCAGCAGCTCATCGTTGAGCTATCAGCCCCAGCATTTT. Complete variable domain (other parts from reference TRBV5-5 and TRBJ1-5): DAGVTQSPTHLIKTRGQQVTLRCSPISGHKSVSWYQQVLGQGPQFIFQYYEKEERGRGNFPDRFSARQFPNYSSELNVNALLLGDSALYLCASSSSLSYQPQHFGDGTRLSIL.

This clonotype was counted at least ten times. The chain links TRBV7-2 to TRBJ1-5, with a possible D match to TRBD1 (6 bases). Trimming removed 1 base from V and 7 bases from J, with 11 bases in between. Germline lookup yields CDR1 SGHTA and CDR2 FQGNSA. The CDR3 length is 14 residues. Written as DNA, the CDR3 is TGTGCCAGCAGCTTAGTTCAGGGGAGGCAGCCCCAGCATTTT. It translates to CASSLVQGRQPQHF. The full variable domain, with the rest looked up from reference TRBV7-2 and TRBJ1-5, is GAGVSQSPSNKVTEKGKDVELRCDPISGHTALYWYRQSLGQGLEFLIYFQGNSAPDKSGLPSDRFSAERTGGSVSTLTIQRTQQEDSAVYLCASSLVQGRQPQHFGDGTRLSIL.

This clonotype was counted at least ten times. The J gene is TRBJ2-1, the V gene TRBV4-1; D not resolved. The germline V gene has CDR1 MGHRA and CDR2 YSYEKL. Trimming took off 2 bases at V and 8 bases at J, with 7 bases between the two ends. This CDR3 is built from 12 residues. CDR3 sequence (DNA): TGCGCCAGCAGCCAATTACGGGATGAGCAGTTCTTC. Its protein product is CASSQLRDEQFF.

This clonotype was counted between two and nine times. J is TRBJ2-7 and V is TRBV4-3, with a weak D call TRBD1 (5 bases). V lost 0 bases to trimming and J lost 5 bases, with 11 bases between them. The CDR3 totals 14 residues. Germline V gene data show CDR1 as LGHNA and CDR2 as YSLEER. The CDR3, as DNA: TGCGCCAGCAGCCAAGATAGCAGGGCGGACGAGCAGTACTTC. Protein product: CASSQDSRADEQYF.

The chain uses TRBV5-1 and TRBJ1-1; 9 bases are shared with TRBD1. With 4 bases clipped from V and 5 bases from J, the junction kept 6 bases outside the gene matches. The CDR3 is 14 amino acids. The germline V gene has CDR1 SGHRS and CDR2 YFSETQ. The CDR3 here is CASSPQGARTEAFF. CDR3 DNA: TGCGCCAGCAGCCCACAGGGGGCAAGGACTGAAGCTTTCTTT. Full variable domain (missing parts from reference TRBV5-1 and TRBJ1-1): KAGVTQTPRYLIKTRGQQVTLSCSPISGHRSVSWYQQTPGQGLQFLFEYFSETQRNKGNFPGRFSGRQFSNSRSEMNVSTLELGDSALYLCASSPQGARTEAFFGQGTRLTVV.

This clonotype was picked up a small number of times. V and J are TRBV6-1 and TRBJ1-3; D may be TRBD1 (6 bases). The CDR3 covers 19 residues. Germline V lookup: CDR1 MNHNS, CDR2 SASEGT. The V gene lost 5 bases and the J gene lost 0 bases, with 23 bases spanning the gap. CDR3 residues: CASSRRQVGNVDSGNTIYF. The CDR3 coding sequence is TGTGCCAGCAGTCGAAGACAGGTTGGGAACGTCGACTCTGGAAACACCATATATTTT.

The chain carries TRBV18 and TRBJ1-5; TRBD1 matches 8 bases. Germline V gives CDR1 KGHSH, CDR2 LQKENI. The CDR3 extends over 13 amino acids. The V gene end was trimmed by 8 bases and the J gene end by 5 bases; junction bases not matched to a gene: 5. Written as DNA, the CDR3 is TGTGCCAGCGGACAGGGAAATGATCAGCCCCAGCATTTT. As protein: CASGQGNDQPQHF.

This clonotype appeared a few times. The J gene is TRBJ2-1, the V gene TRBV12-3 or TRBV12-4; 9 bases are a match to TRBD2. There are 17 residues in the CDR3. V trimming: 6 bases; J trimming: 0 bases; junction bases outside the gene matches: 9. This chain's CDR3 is CASRRTAGGSSYNEQFF. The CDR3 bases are TGTGCCAGCAGGAGGACAGCGGGGGGAAGCTCCTACAATGAGCAGTTCTTC.

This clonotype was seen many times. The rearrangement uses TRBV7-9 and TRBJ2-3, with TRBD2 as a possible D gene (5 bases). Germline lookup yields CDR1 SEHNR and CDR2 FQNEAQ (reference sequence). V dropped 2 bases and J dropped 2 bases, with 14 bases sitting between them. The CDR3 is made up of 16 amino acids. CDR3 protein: CASSLSAEDLTDTQYF. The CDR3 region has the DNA TGTGCCAGCAGCTTATCCGCGGAGGACCTCACAGATACGCAGTATTTT. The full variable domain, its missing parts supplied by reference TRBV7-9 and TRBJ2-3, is DTGVSQNPRHKITKRGQNVTFRCDPISEHNRLYWYRQTLGQGPEFLTYFQNEAQLEKSRLLSDRFSAERPKGSFSTLEIQRTEQGDSAMYLCASSLSAEDLTDTQYFGPGTRLTVL.

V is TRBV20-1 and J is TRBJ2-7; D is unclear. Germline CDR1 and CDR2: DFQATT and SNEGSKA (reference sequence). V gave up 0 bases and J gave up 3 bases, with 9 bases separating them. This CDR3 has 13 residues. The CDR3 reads CSAREVSSYEQYF. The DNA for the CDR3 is TGCAGTGCTAGAGAAGTGAGCAGCTACGAGCAGTACTTC.

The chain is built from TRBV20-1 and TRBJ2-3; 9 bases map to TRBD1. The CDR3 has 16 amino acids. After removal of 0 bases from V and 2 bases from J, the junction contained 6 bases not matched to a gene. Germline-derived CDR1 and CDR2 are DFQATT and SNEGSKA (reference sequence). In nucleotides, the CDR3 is TGCAGTGCTAGAGATCTGGACAGGGGAAACACAGATACGCAGTATTTT. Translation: CSARDLDRGNTDTQYF.

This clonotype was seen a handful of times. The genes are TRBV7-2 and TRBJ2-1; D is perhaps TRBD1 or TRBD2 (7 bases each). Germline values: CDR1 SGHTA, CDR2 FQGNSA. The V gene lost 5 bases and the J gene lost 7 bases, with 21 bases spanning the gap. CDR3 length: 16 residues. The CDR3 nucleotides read TGTGCCAGCAGCCCCGTGGGAGGGGGCTTAGTGAATGAGCAGTTCTTC. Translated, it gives CASSPVGGGLVNEQFF.

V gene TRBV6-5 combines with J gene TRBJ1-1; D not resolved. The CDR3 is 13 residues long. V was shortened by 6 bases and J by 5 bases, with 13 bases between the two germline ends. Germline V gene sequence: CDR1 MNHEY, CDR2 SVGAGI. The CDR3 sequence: CASRLGFSTEAFF. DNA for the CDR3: TGTGCCAGCAGATTAGGGTTTAGTACTGAAGCTTTCTTT.

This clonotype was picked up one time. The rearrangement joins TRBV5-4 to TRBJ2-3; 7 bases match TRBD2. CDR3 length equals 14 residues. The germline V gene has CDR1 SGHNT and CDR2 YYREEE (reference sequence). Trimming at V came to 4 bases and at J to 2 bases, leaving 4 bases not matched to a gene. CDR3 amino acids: CASSKAGITDTQYF. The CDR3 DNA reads TGTGCCAGCAGCAAAGCGGGGATCACAGATACGCAGTATTTT.

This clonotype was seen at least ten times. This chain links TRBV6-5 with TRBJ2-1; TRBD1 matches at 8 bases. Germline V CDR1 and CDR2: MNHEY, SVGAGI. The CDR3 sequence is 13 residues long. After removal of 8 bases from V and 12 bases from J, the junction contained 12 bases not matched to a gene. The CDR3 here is CASQTGTGASQFF. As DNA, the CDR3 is TGTGCCAGCCAAACCGGGACAGGAGCCTCGCAGTTCTTC.

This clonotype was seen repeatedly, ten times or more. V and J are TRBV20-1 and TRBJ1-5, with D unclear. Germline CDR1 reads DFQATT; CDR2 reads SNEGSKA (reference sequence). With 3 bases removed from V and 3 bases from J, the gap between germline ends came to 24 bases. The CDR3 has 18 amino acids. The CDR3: CSASMRAGWKAHNQPQHF. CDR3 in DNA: TGCAGTGCTAGTATGAGAGCAGGTTGGAAGGCACACAATCAGCCCCAGCATTTT.

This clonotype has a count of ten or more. The CDR3 nucleotides read TGTGCCAGCTCACCACGAGGGGAGGCTAATGAAAAACTGTTTTTT. It translates to CASSPRGEANEKLFF. The chain has TRBV18 and TRBJ1-4, with a tentative D call TRBD1 (5 bases). Deletions cut 1 base from V and 3 bases from J, with 9 bases between. The CDR3 contains 15 residues. CDR1 KGHSH and CDR2 LQKENI come from the germline V gene.

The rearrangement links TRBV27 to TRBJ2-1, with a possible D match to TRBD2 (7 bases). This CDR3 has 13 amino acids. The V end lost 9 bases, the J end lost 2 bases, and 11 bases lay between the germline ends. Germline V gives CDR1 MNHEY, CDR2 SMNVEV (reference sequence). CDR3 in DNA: TGTGCCAGTGGGGGGGCAGCCTACAATGAGCAGTTCTTC. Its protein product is CASGGAAYNEQFF.

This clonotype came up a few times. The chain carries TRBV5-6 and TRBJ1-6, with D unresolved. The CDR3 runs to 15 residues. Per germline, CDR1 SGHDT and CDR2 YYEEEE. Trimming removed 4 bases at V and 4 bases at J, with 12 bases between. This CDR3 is CASSRTAAYNSPLHF. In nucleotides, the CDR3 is TGTGCCAGCAGCCGGACGGCGGCGTATAATTCACCCCTCCACTTT.

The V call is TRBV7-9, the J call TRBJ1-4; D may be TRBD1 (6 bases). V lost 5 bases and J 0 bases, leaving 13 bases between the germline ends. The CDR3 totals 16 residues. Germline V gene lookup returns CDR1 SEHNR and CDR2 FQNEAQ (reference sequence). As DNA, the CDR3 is TGTGCCAGCAGCGTAGGGACACCATCAACTAATGAAAAACTGTTTTTT. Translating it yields CASSVGTPSTNEKLFF.

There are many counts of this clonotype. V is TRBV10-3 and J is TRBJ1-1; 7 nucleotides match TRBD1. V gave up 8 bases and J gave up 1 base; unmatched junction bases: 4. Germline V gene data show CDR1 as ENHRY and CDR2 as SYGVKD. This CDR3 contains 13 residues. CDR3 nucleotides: TGTGCCATCGAGGGACAGTGGAACACTGAAGCTTTCTTT. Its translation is CAIEGQWNTEAFF.

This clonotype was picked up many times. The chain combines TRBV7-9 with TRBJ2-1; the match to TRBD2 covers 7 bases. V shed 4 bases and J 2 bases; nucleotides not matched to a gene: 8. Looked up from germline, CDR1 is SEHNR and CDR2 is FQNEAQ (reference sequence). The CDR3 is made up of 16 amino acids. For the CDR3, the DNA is TGTGCCAGCAGCTCCTCCTGGGGGGGGGCCTACAATGAGCAGTTCTTC. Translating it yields CASSSSWGGAYNEQFF.

The chain's CDR3 is CASTSPYLQSHQNTIYF. DNA for the CDR3: TGTGCCAGCACTTCTCCCTATTTACAATCCCATCAAAACACCATATATTTT. The rearrangement uses TRBV6-6 and TRBJ1-3; no reliable D call. V was cut by 7 bases and J by 6 bases, with 25 bases left in between. Per the germline V gene, CDR1 is MNHNY and CDR2 is SVGAGI (reference sequence). CDR3 length: 17 amino acids.

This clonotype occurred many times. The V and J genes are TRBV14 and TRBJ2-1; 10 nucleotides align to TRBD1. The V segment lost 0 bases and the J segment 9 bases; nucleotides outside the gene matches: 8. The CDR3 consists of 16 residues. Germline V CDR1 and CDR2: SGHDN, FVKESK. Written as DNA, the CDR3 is TGTGCCAGCAGCCAAGAAGGAGACAGGGGGCTTAGTGAGCAGTTCTTC. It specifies CASSQEGDRGLSEQFF.

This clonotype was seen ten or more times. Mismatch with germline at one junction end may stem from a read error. The CDR3, as DNA: TGTGCCAGCAGCTTAAGTAGCAATCAGCCCCAGCATTTT. Protein: CASSLSSNQPQHF. The chain joins TRBV5-1 to TRBJ1-5; D call uncertain. The CDR3 covers 13 residues. Germline CDR1 reads SGHRS; CDR2 reads YFSETQ. Filled out from reference TRBV5-1 and TRBJ1-5, the complete variable domain reads KAGVTQTPRYLIKTRGQQVTLSCSPISGHRSVSWYQQTPGQGLQFLFEYFSETQRNKGNFPGRFSGRQFSNSRSEMNVSTLELGDSALYLCASSLSSNQPQHFGDGTRLSIL.

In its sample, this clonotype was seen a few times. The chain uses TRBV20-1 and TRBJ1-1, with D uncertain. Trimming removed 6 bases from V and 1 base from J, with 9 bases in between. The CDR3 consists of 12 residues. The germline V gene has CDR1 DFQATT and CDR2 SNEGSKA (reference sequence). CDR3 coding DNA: TGCAGTGCAAAGGCGGAGAACACTGAAGCTTTCTTT. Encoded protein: CSAKAENTEAFF.

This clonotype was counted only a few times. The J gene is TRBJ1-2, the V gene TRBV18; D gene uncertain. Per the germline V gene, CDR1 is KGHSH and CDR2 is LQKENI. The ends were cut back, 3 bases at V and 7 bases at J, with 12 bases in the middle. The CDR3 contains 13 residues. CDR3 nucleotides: TGTGCCAGCTCACCGTACAGTGACTCTGGCTACACCTTC. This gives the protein CASSPYSDSGYTF.